Below, 32 T cell receptor beta chains from the same sample are listed, as sequenced in a study of T cells in Graves' hyperthyroidism and ophthalmopathy (dated by TCRdb to about 2019). Libraries were prepared through multiplex PCR. For sequencing, an Illumina HiSeq 2000 was employed. The TCR beta CDR3 regions were amplified from RNA transcripts. A first-round RT-PCR of the TCR CDR3 used the HTBI primer set with the Qiagen OneStep RT-PCR kit. Starting from the raw public reads, TCRdb applied fastp trimming at Q25, assembled clones with MiXCR and retained in-frame beta chains. CDR3 protein duplicates are merged, each entry listing the most common genes and DNA. The sample includes hundreds of thousands of distinct CDR3 sequences, with 15% observed a single time. The ten top clones hold under 25% of the sample. Sequenced material: blood. All receptors derive from a woman aged 55-70 years with Graves' ophthalmopathy.

In this sample, this clonotype turned up many times. The chain is built from TRBV12-3 or TRBV12-4 and TRBJ2-1, with D possibly TRBD2 on 5 matching bases. This CDR3 is built from 15 residues. Trimming took off 6 bases at V and 3 bases at J, with 15 bases between the two ends. CDR3 coding DNA: TGTGCCAGCAGGACCGGAGGCACCCTCTACAATGAGCAGTTCTTC. Translating it yields CASRTGGTLYNEQFF.

This rearrangement joins TRBV6-5 to TRBJ2-3; no firm D call. CDR1 is MNHEY, CDR2 SVGAGI, per germline. The CDR3 extends over 17 amino acids. The V gene lost 2 bases and the J gene lost 4 bases, with 19 bases spanning the gap. CDR3 residues: CASSYTQTPSLADTQYF. CDR3 DNA: TGTGCCAGCAGTTACACTCAAACCCCAAGTTTGGCAGATACGCAGTATTTT.

The chain links TRBV20-1 to TRBJ2-3; 7 nucleotides agree with TRBD2. With V trimmed by 6 bases and J by 4 bases, 16 bases remained unmatched. The CDR3 covers 16 residues. Germline loops: CDR1 DFQATT, CDR2 SNEGSKA (reference sequence). The CDR3 is CSAKSPGGVVSDTQYF. The CDR3 coding sequence is TGCAGTGCCAAATCCCCGGGGGGAGTAGTGTCAGATACGCAGTATTTT.

This chain links TRBV4-2 with TRBJ2-1, with no clear D. Trimming took off 0 bases at V and 15 bases at J, with 12 bases between the two ends. The CDR3 is 12 amino acids. Per the germline V gene, CDR1 is LGHNA and CDR2 is YNFKEQ. CDR3 residues: CASSQDPLSRFF. DNA of the CDR3: TGTGCCAGCAGCCAAGATCCGCTTTCGAGGTTCTTC.

A remark on this clonotype: A junction end diverges from the germline sequence, so it may reflect a read error. This chain links TRBV2 with TRBJ2-3; TRBD2 aligns across 10 bases. In germline, CDR1 is SNHLY, CDR2 FYNNEI. The CDR3 sequence is 16 residues long. CDR3 in DNA: TGTGCCAGCCGTGAGGGGGCTAGCGGGGGCGCAGATACGCAGTATTTT. Translating it yields CASREGASGGADTQYF. Based on the CDR3 plus reference TRBV2 and TRBJ2-3, the full variable domain is EPEVTQTPSHQVTQMGQEVILRCVPISNHLYFYWYRQILGQKVEFLVSFYNNEISEKSEIFDDQFSVERPDGSNFTLKIRSTKLEDSAMYFCASREGASGGADTQYFGPGTRLTVL.

About this clonotype itself: A read error may be the cause here, since a much bigger clone is one base away. CDR3 DNA sequence: TGTGCCAGCAGTTACTCGCAGGGACTAGATTGGGAGCAGTACTTC. This encodes CASSYSQGLDWEQYF. This chain joins TRBV6-5 and TRBJ2-7; 8 bases align to TRBD2. The V segment lost 0 bases and the J segment 7 bases; nucleotides outside the gene matches: 8. Germline V lookup: CDR1 MNHEY, CDR2 SVGAGI. The CDR3 totals 15 residues.

This clonotype was seen many times. The chain couples TRBV2 to TRBJ2-3; D gene uncertain. V gave up 3 bases and J gave up 0 bases, with 7 bases separating them. Per germline, CDR1 SNHLY and CDR2 FYNNEI. The CDR3 is made up of 14 amino acids. This CDR3 is CASSEGKSTDTQYF. CDR3 DNA sequence: TGTGCCAGCAGTGAGGGGAAAAGCACAGATACGCAGTATTTT.

As concerns this clonotype: A much larger clonotype is one base distant, so this may be a read error. The chain uses TRBV28 and TRBJ1-5; no firm D call. The CDR3 sequence is 16 residues long. V dropped 2 bases and J dropped 4 bases, with 15 bases sitting between them. Per the germline V gene, CDR1 is MDHEN and CDR2 is SYDVKM. This chain's CDR3 is CASSLKGHSYNQPQHF. CDR3 DNA: TGTGCCAGCAGTTTAAAGGGCCACAGCTATAATCAGCCCCAGCATTTT.

This sequence joins TRBV9 and TRBJ2-2, with TRBD1 identical over 7 bases. The CDR3 is 15 amino acids. Unmatched junction bases numbered 6, after V lost 2 bases and J lost 5 bases. Germline V CDR1 and CDR2: SGDLS, YYNGEE. CDR3 residues: CASSVTGSRTGELFF. CDR3 DNA sequence: TGTGCCAGCAGCGTGACAGGGTCCCGGACCGGGGAGCTGTTTTTT.

The sample holds many counts of this clonotype. Written as DNA, the CDR3 is TGTGCCAGCAGCGGACAGGGGGCGATGAACACTGAAGCTTTCTTT. This encodes CASSGQGAMNTEAFF. The chain uses TRBV14 and TRBJ1-1; TRBD1 matches 11 bases. V was pared by 5 bases and J by 0 bases, with 2 bases of the junction left unmatched. The CDR3 spans 15 residues. Per germline, CDR1 SGHDN and CDR2 FVKESK.

The chain employs TRBV5-1 and TRBJ1-6; unclear D gene. CDR3 size: 15 residues. From germline, CDR1 is SGHRS and CDR2 YFSETQ. The germline V and J ends were trimmed by 1 base and 4 bases, with 9 bases remaining between them. The CDR3 region has the DNA TGCGCCAGCAGCTTGTTTGGAGATTATAATTCACCCCTCCACTTT. It encodes CASSLFGDYNSPLHF.

This chain uses TRBV6-2 or TRBV6-3 with TRBJ2-1; D gene unclear. Per germline, CDR1 MNHEY and CDR2 SVGEGT. With 2 bases removed from V and 9 bases from J, the gap between germline ends came to 8 bases. This CDR3 has 12 residues. DNA of the CDR3: TGTGCCAGCAGTTACCATCCTAGTGAGCAGTTCTTC. Amino acids: CASSYHPSEQFF.

This clonotype was observed many times. The chain recombines TRBV12-3 or TRBV12-4 with TRBJ2-1; no clear D. V was cut by 4 bases and J by 6 bases, with 16 bases left in between. The CDR3 consists of 15 residues. CDR3 loop: CASSSSADLGNEQFF. CDR3 in DNA: TGTGCCAGCAGTTCCTCGGCGGACCTCGGCAATGAGCAGTTCTTC.

The chain combines TRBV28 with TRBJ1-2; 7 bases align to TRBD1. CDR3 length: 13 residues. From germline, CDR1 is MDHEN and CDR2 SYDVKM. Trimming took 5 bases from V and 3 from J; bases not matched to a gene: 3. CDR3 DNA: TGTGCCAGCAGTCCGGGACAGCACTATGGCTACACCTTC. This codes for CASSPGQHYGYTF.

The rearrangement uses TRBV9 and TRBJ1-2, with 8 positions matching TRBD1. From germline, CDR1 is SGDLS and CDR2 YYNGEE. This CDR3 contains 18 residues. The J segment lost 7 bases and the V segment lost 0 bases, leaving 17 bases of the junction unmatched. In DNA form, the CDR3 reads TGTGCCAGCAGCGTAGGCTCCGGGTATTCCCAGGGGGCTGCTGGCTACACCTTC. This encodes CASSVGSGYSQGAAGYTF.

A few counts support this clonotype. The rearrangement uses TRBV29-1 and TRBJ2-2; TRBD2 agrees at 7 bases. In germline, CDR1 is SQVTM, CDR2 ANQGSEA. The CDR3 is 14 amino acids. Germline trimming cut 6 bases from V and 2 bases from J; bases unmatched to any gene: 6. The CDR3 sequence: CSVTRGVNTGELFF. The CDR3 region has the DNA TGCAGCGTAACACGGGGGGTCAACACCGGGGAGCTGTTTTTT.

Ten or more counts support this clonotype. The rearrangement uses TRBV6-1 and TRBJ2-3; maybe TRBD1 (5 bases). V shed 5 bases and J shed 8 bases, with 11 bases lying between them. The germline V gene encodes CDR1 MNHNS and CDR2 SASEGT. This CDR3 is 12 amino acids long. CDR3: CASSPQGGTQYF. The CDR3 coding sequence is TGTGCCAGCAGTCCCCAGGGCGGTACGCAGTATTTT.

In its sample, this clonotype was seen many times. V is TRBV11-2 and J is TRBJ1-1, with D uncertain. Germline CDR1 and CDR2: SGHAT and FQNNGV. The CDR3 consists of 13 residues. Trimming cost V 6 bases and J 11 bases, with 19 bases left between them. CDR3 protein: CASSSIVEERAFF. CDR3 bases: TGTGCCAGCAGTTCCATCGTAGAGGAGCGGGCTTTCTTT.

CDR3 DNA: TGCGCCAGCAGCCAAGAGGTGGCTAGCGGGAGGGCCAAGTACTTC. It yields the protein CASSQEVASGRAKYF. The chain joins TRBV4-1 to TRBJ2-5; 12 bases agree with TRBD2. The CDR3 runs 15 residues. Losses at the gene ends were 0 bases for V and 12 bases for J; bases not matched to a gene: 8. Germline CDR1 and CDR2: MGHRA and YSYEKL.

This clonotype was detected many times. V is TRBV29-1 and J is TRBJ2-2; the match to TRBD1 covers 12 bases. This CDR3 has 17 amino acids. Germline loops: CDR1 SQVTM, CDR2 ANQGSEA. The V segment lost 7 bases and the J segment 0 bases; nucleotides outside the gene matches: 9. In DNA form, the CDR3 reads TGCAGCGCCCAACGAGGGACAGGGGGCGCGAACACCGGGGAGCTGTTTTTT. It yields the protein CSAQRGTGGANTGELFF.

This clonotype was counted at least ten times. The rearrangement joins TRBV11-2 to TRBJ2-3; TRBD1 or TRBD2 may be the D gene (5 bases each). This CDR3 is built from 14 residues. Trimming pared 5 bases from V and 2 bases from J, leaving 11 bases between. Germline-derived CDR1 and CDR2 are SGHAT and FQNNGV. CDR3 nucleotide sequence: TGTGCCAGCAGCCGGGGCGTCCCCACAGATACGCAGTATTTT. This encodes CASSRGVPTDTQYF.

Comments on this clonotype: A much bigger clone sits one base away, suggesting this may be a read error. V and J are TRBV10-3 and TRBJ2-7; 9 nucleotides line up with TRBD2. From germline, CDR1 is ENHRY and CDR2 SYGVKD. Trimming took 0 bases from V and 6 from J; bases not matched to a gene: 3. The CDR3 is 14 amino acids. The CDR3 region has the DNA TGTGCCATCAGTGAGTCTGGGACTAGCCTCGAGCAGTACTTC. Translated, it gives CAISESGTSLEQYF.

This rearrangement joins TRBV5-1 to TRBJ1-4; 7 bases line up with TRBD1. This CDR3 has 15 residues. Germline V gene sequence: CDR1 SGHRS, CDR2 YFSETQ. Trimming removed 1 base from V and 4 bases from J; junction bases left unmatched: 4. The CDR3 spells CASSLLQGSNEKLFF. CDR3 nucleotide sequence: TGCGCCAGCAGCTTGTTACAGGGGAGTAATGAAAAACTGTTTTTT.

To note about this clonotype: One end of the junction is discordant with germline, which a read error may explain. This rearrangement joins TRBV12-3 or TRBV12-4 to TRBJ2-5; no clear D. The CDR3 spans 11 residues. The CDR3: CAGSLGETQYF. CDR3 in DNA: TGTGCCGGCAGTCTAGGGGAGACCCAGTACTTC.

Only a few counts were recorded for this clonotype. This rearrangement joins TRBV19 to TRBJ2-7; perhaps TRBD2 as D (6 bases). The CDR3 sequence is 14 residues long. Germline V gene sequence: CDR1 LNHDA, CDR2 SQIVND (reference sequence). The ends were cut back, 1 base at V and 6 bases at J, with 13 bases in the middle. The CDR3: CASSIAFGSGEQYF. The CDR3 DNA reads TGTGCCAGTAGTATAGCTTTCGGGAGCGGCGAGCAGTACTTC.

This clonotype was found once. A much more abundant neighbour one base away suggests this may be a read error. The chain employs TRBV28 and TRBJ2-2; tentative D call: TRBD1 (5 bases). CDR3 length: 15 residues. The germline gives CDR1 MDHEN, CDR2 SYDVKM. The CDR3 sequence: CASSLVRVVSGALFF. The CDR3 nucleotides are TGTGCCAGCAGTTTGGTCAGGGTGGTGTCTGGGGCGCTGTTTTTT. Drawing the rest from reference TRBV28 and TRBJ2-2, the complete variable domain is DVKVTQSSRYLVKRTGEKVFLECVQDMDHENMFWYRQDPGLGLRLIYFSYDVKMKEKGDIPEGYSVSREKKERFSLILESASTNQTSMYLCASSLVRVVSGALFFGEGSRLTVL.

Ten or more counts support this clonotype. This sequence joins TRBV2 and TRBJ2-7, with D possibly being TRBD1 (6 bases). Germline lookup yields CDR1 SNHLY and CDR2 FYNNEI. The CDR3 has 14 amino acids. V was clipped by 7 bases and J by 3 bases, with 16 bases between them. The CDR3 spells CASTWTADIYEQYF. The CDR3 region has the DNA TGTGCCAGCACTTGGACAGCCGATATCTACGAGCAGTACTTC.

This clonotype was picked up a small number of times. A read error may be the cause here, since a much bigger clone is one base away. The V and J genes are TRBV12-3 or TRBV12-4 and TRBJ2-7; TRBD1 matches 10 bases. The CDR3 is 16 amino acids. CDR3 region: CANSSDRGELSYEQYF. In nucleotides, the CDR3 is TGTGCCAACAGTTCGGACAGGGGGGAACTCTCCTACGAGCAGTACTTC.

This clonotype showed up just once. J is TRBJ2-7 and V is TRBV2, with TRBD1 matching 10 bases. V dropped 3 bases and J dropped 2; count of bases not matched to a gene: 1. Germline CDR1 is SNHLY and CDR2 is FYNNEI. This CDR3 region has 14 residues. In nucleotides, the CDR3 is TGTGCCAGCAGTGACGGACAGGGGGCCTACGAGCAGTACTTC. Encoded protein: CASSDGQGAYEQYF. Filled out from reference TRBV2 and TRBJ2-7, the complete variable domain reads EPEVTQTPSHQVTQMGQEVILRCVPISNHLYFYWYRQILGQKVEFLVSFYNNEISEKSEIFDDQFSVERPDGSNFTLKIRSTKLEDSAMYFCASSDGQGAYEQYFGPGTRLTVT.

This clonotype was counted ten times or more. The chain employs TRBV3-1 and TRBJ2-1; D call uncertain. Trimming cost V 3 bases and J 6 bases, with 3 bases left between them. CDR3 size: 11 residues. CDR1 LGHDT and CDR2 YNNKEL come from the germline V gene (reference sequence). Written as DNA, the CDR3 is TGTGCCAGCAGCCACTCCAATGAGCAGTTCTTC. This sequence encodes CASSHSNEQFF.

The J gene is TRBJ2-1, the V gene TRBV13; D is possibly TRBD1 (6 bases). Germline loops: CDR1 PRHDT, CDR2 FYEKMQ (reference sequence). This CDR3 comprises 15 residues. V lost 5 bases, J lost 2 bases, and 13 bases lay in between. The CDR3 is CASSIIEGAYNEQFF. The CDR3 DNA follows: TGTGCCAGCAGCATAATAGAGGGGGCCTACAATGAGCAGTTCTTC.

This clonotype appeared many times. Sequence at one end of the junction differs from germline and may be a read error. This chain links TRBV12-3 or TRBV12-4 with TRBJ2-2, with TRBD2 identical over 11 bases. CDR3 length equals 15 residues. Here the CDR3 reads CASRLAGGSTGELFF. CDR3 nucleotides: TGTGCCAGCAGATTAGCGGGAGGGAGCACCGGGGAGCTGTTTTTT.